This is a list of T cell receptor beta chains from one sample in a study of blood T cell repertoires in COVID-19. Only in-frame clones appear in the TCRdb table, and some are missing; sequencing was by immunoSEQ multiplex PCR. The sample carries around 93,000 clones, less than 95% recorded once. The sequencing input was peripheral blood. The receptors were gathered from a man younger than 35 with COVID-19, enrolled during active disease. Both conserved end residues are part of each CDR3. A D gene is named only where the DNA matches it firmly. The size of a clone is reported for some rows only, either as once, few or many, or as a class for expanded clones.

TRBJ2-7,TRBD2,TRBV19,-,TGTGCCAGTAGTGTCACTAGCGGGAGTCGCTACGAGCAGTACTTC,CASSVTSGSRYEQYF
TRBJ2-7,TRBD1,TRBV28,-,TGTGCCAGCAGTCACAGGGGTGAGACAGGGAAATACGAGCAGTACTTC,CASSHRGETGKYEQYF
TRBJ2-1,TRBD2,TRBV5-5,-,TGTGCCAGCAGCATGTTTGGCGGGAGACACAATGAGCAGTTCTTC,CASSMFGGRHNEQFF
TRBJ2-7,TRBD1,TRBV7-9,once,TGTGCCAGCAGCCCATCGACAGGGACCTACGAGCAGTACTTC,CASSPSTGTYEQYF
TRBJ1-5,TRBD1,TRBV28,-,TGTGCCAGCAGTTTCGACAGGGGGCAAGGCAATCAGCCCCAGCATTTT,CASSFDRGQGNQPQHF
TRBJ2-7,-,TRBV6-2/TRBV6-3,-,TGTGCCAGCAGCAACACCTACGAGCAGTACTTC,CASSNTYEQYF
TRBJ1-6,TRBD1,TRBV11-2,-,TGTGCCAGCACCGTACCGGGACAGTATAATTCACCCCTCCACTTT,CASTVPGQYNSPLHF
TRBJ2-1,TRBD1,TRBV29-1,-,TGCAGTCTTGAGGGGATCGTCGGGACAGCGAGCTCCTACAATGAGCAGTTCTTC,CSLEGIVGTASSYNEQFF
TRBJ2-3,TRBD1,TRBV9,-,TGTGCCAGCAGCGCAACTACAGGGGGCTGGTCCACAGATACGCAGTATTTT,CASSATTGGWSTDTQYF
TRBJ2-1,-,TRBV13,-,TGTGCCAGCAGCCTACGAAATTACAATGAGCAGTTCTTC,CASSLRNYNEQFF
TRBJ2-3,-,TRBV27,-,TGTGCCAGCAGTCTTGTTGGCGGTCCAGATACGCAGTATTTT,CASSLVGGPDTQYF
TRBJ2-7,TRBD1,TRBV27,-,TGTGCCAGCAGTTTGAGCACAGGGGGGACGAGGGAGCAGTACTTC,CASSLSTGGTREQYF
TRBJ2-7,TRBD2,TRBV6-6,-,TGTGCCAGCAGAGCCGGGACTAGCCTATACTACGAGCAGTACTTC,CASRAGTSLYYEQYF
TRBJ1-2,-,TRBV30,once,TGTGCCTGGAACCCACGGTCAGGGTCTGGCTACACCTTC,CAWNPRSGSGYTF
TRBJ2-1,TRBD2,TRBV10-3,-,TGTGCCATCAGTGAATTGGGACTAGCGGGAGTGTATGAGCAGTTCTTC,CAISELGLAGVYEQFF
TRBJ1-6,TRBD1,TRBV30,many,TGTGCCTGGGCCAACGGGGACAGGAATTCACCCCTCCACTTT,CAWANGDRNSPLHF
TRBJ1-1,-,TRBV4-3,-,TGCGCCAGCAGCCAAGATTCGGGAAAAGCTTTCTTT,CASSQDSGKAFF
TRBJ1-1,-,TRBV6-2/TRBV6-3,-,TGTGCCAGCAGTTACGCCGCGGGCGTCGAAGCTTTCTTT,CASSYAAGVEAFF
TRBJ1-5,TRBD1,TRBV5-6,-,TGTGCCAGCAGCTCCACGGACAGGGGGGATCAGCCCCAGCATTTT,CASSSTDRGDQPQHF
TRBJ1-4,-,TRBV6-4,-,TGTGCCAGCAGCCCCTCCCCACAGTTGGGAAAACTGTTTTTT,CASSPSPQLGKLFF
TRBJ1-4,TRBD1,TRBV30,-,TGTGCTCATGGACAGGGAAATGAAAAACTGCTTTTT,CAHGQGNEKLLF
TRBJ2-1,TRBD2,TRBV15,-,TGTGCCACCAGCAGAGATCTTGGGGGGCTAGCGGGAGGTCAATACAATGAGCAGTTCTTC,CATSRDLGGLAGGQYNEQFF
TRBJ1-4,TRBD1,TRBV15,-,TGTGCCACCAGCAGAGCTCGACAGGGAACTAATGAAAAACTGTTTTTT,CATSRARQGTNEKLFF
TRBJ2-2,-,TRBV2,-,TGTGCCAGCAGTGAAGCGCGGGGGCTGGACACCGGGGAGCTGTTTTTT,CASSEARGLDTGELFF
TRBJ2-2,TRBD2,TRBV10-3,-,TGTGCCATCCCTAGCGGGCCCACCGGGGAGCTGTTTTTT,CAIPSGPTGELFF
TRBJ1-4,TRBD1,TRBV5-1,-,TGCGCCAGCAGCTTGGGACAGGGGGTTGAAAAACTGTTTTTT,CASSLGQGVEKLFF
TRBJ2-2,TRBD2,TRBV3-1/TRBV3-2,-,TGTGCCAGCAGTGAGCGGGGGCGGTACACCGGGGAGCTGTTTTTT,CASSERGRYTGELFF
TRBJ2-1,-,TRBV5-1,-,TGCGCCAGCAGTTTGGAGCTAGCGCGCGAGCAGTTCTTC,CASSLELAREQFF
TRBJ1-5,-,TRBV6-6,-,TGTGCCAGCAGTCCGCGATTCCGGGGTGGAGGGATAAAGCCCCAGCATTTT,CASSPRFRGGGIKPQHF
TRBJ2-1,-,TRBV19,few,TGTGCCAGTAGTAAGACAGAGTACAATGAGCAGTTCTTC,CASSKTEYNEQFF
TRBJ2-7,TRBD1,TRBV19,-,TGTGCCAGTAGTATTACCACAGGGGGCGAGCAGTACTTC,CASSITTGGEQYF
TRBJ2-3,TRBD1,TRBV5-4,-,TGTGCCAGCAGCCCCCAGGGGGTAAGCACAGATACGCAGTATTTT,CASSPQGVSTDTQYF
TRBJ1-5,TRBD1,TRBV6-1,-,TGTGCCAGCAGTGACCCGCGGGACAGGGTTTATAGCAATCAGCCCCAGCATTTT,CASSDPRDRVYSNQPQHF
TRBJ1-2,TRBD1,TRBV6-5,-,TGTGCCAGCAGTCGAGTACAGGGGTTCTATGGCTACACCTTC,CASSRVQGFYGYTF
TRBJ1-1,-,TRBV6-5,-,TGTGCCAGCAGACCCGAGGGGGGGGGAAGTACTGAAGCTTTCTTT,CASRPEGGGSTEAFF
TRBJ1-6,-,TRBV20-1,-,TGCAGTGCTAGTGGACTGAGCTCCTATAATTCACCCCTCCACTTT,CSASGLSSYNSPLHF
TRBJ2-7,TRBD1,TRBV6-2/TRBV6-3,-,TGTGCCAGCAGCCGGGACAGCGGCCCCGGCGAGCAGTACTTC,CASSRDSGPGEQYF
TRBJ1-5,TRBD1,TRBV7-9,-,TGTGCCAGCCGAGTACAGGGGGAGGCCGACAATCAGCCCCAGCATTTT,CASRVQGEADNQPQHF
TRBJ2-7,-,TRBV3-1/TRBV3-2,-,TGTGCCAGCAGCCAATTTCGACGGGAGTTGGGGGAGCAGTACTTC,CASSQFRRELGEQYF
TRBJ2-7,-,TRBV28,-,TGTGCCAGCAGCCCCATCTCCTACGAGCAGTACTTC,CASSPISYEQYF
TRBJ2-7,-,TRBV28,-,TGTGCCAGCAGCAGGGACACAGGGGAGCAGTACTTC,CASSRDTGEQYF
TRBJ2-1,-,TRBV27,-,TGTGCCAGCAGTCATTCTGAGGTGTTGAATGAGCAGTTCTTC,CASSHSEVLNEQFF
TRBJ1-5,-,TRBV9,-,TGTGCCAGCAGCCCCCGGGGAGGGTTGGATCAGCCCCAGCATTTT,CASSPRGGLDQPQHF
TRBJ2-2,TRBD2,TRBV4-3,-,TGCGCCAGCAGCCAAGATTTAGCGGGAGGATTCACCGGGGAGCTGTTTTTT,CASSQDLAGGFTGELFF
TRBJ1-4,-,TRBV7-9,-,TGTGCCAGCAGGACACCAACTAATGAAAAACTGTTTTTT,CASRTPTNEKLFF
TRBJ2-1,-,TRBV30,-,TGTGCCTGGAGATGGGGCCGACACAATGAGCAGTTCTTC,CAWRWGRHNEQFF
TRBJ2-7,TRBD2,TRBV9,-,TGTGCCAGCAGCAGGGGGACTAGCGCCCACGAGCAGTACTTC,CASSRGTSAHEQYF
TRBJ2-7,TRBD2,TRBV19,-,TGTGCCAGTAGTGTGGCGGGACTACCATCCTACGAGCAGTACTTC,CASSVAGLPSYEQYF
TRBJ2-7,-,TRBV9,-,TGTGCCAGCAGCGTAGGGGGCCGGTACGAGCAGTACTTC,CASSVGGRYEQYF
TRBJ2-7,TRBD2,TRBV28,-,TGTGCCAGCAGTTTAGGGACTAGTGGAGGCGAGCAGTACTTC,CASSLGTSGGEQYF
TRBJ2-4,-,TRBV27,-,TGTGCCAGCAGGACATTACAGGACACCAAAAACATTCAGTACTTC,CASRTLQDTKNIQYF
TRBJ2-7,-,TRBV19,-,TGTGCCAGTGGGGCAGGTAGCTCCTACGAGCAGTACTTC,CASGAGSSYEQYF
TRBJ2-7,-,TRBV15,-,TGTGCCACCAGCAGATCGAGGGTCGGCTATTACGAGCAGTACTTC,CATSRSRVGYYEQYF
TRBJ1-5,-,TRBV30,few,TGTGCCTGGAGTTACCCATCGGGTCAGCCCCAGCATTTT,CAWSYPSGQPQHF
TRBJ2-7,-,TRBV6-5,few,TGTGCCAGCAGATTGGACAACCAATTTACCTACGAGCAGTACTTC,CASRLDNQFTYEQYF
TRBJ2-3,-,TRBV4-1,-,TGCGCCAGCAGCCAAACCGGGGATACGCAGTATTTT,CASSQTGDTQYF
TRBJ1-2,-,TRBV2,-,TGTGCCAGCAGTCCCCGAGCTAACTATGGCTACACCTTC,CASSPRANYGYTF
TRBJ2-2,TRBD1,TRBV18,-,TGTGCCAGCTCACCAGACAGGGGACACACCGGGGAGCTGTTTTTT,CASSPDRGHTGELFF
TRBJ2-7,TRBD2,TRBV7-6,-,TGTGCCAGCAGCTCCGGGGGGGACCGACACACCTACGAGCAGTACTTC,CASSSGGDRHTYEQYF
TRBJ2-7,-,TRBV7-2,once,TGTGCCAGCAGCCCTCAGCGGATAGCAACCGGGGAGCAGTACTTC,CASSPQRIATGEQYF